One and the same sample provided the 21 T cell receptor beta chains below, sequenced in a study of blood T cell repertoires in COVID-19. Measured with immunoSEQ multiplex PCR; TCRdb has only the in-frame clones, and not every one. The top ten clones hold 3.5% to 4% of a sample with under 400,000 clones, roughly nine tenths of them seen once. Specimen: peripheral blood. The receptors derive from a woman aged 55-69 years with COVID-19, enrolled during active disease.

In regard to this clone: The junction and the germline gene differ at one end; a read error may be behind it. The J gene is TRBJ2-2, the V gene TRBV23-1; maybe TRBD2 (5 bases). TRBV23-1 counts as an open reading frame of uncertain function. The CDR3 runs to 14 residues. The CDR3 DNA reads TGCGCCAGCAGTCAACGGAAGGAACACCGGGGAGCTGTTTTT. This gives the protein CASSQRKEHRGAVF.

This rearrangement joins TRBV18 to TRBJ2-2; 12 bases line up with TRBD2. The CDR3 totals 18 residues. Trimming removed 2 bases from V and 6 bases from J; junction bases left unmatched: 10. Germline assignment: CDR1 KGHSH and CDR2 LQKENI. The CDR3 DNA reads TGTGCCAGCTCACCAAATAGACTAGCGGGGGTCTCCGCCGGGGAGCTGTTTTTT. It codes for CASSPNRLAGVSAGELFF.

The chain is built from TRBV14 and TRBJ1-2, with 7 bases matching TRBD1. V shed 3 bases, J shed 0 bases, and the junction held 4 bases outside the gene matches. CDR3 length: 15 amino acids. Germline-derived CDR1 and CDR2 are SGHDN and FVKESK. The CDR3 DNA reads as TGTGCCAGCAGCCACAGGGGGTGGACTAACTATGGCTACACCTTC. It specifies CASSHRGWTNYGYTF.

This clone was counted between two and nine times. The J gene is TRBJ1-5, the V gene TRBV5-4; D may be TRBD1 (6 bases). The CDR3 extends over 18 amino acids. Germline CDR1 reads SGHNT; CDR2 reads YYREEE (reference sequence). The V and J ends lost 0 bases and 4 bases respectively, with 20 bases between them. The CDR3 sequence: CASSLGGGNPSLNQPQHF. The CDR3 DNA reads TGTGCCAGCAGCTTGGGTGGGGGCAACCCTTCCCTGAATCAGCCCCAGCATTTT.

This chain connects TRBV6-5 to TRBJ1-1, with D perhaps TRBD1 (5 bases). This CDR3 comprises 15 residues. Trimming took 5 bases from V and 0 from J, leaving 13 bases between them. CDR1 is MNHEY and CDR2 is SVGAGI in the germline V gene. The CDR3 DNA follows: TGTGCCAGCAGTCTGCACAGGCAGCTGAACACTGAAGCTTTCTTT. It translates to CASSLHRQLNTEAFF.

The V call is TRBV29-1, the J call TRBJ2-1, with 8 nucleotides matching TRBD2. V shed 7 bases, J shed 4 bases, and the junction held 9 bases outside the gene matches. This CDR3 comprises 14 residues. Per germline, CDR1 SQVTM and CDR2 ANQGSEA. The chain's CDR3 is CSGGLPGGYNEQFF. The CDR3 DNA sequence: TGCAGCGGAGGCTTACCGGGGGGGTACAATGAGCAGTTCTTC.

V is TRBV7-2 and J is TRBJ1-2, with unresolved D. CDR3 length: 15 amino acids. In germline, CDR1 is SGHTA, CDR2 FQGNSA. V was pared by 5 bases and J by 7 bases, with 20 bases between. The CDR3 DNA reads as TGTGCCAGCAGCCTTGACATAAGCCCACACAGTGGCTACACCTTC. This translates into CASSLDISPHSGYTF.

The chain couples TRBV12-5 to TRBJ2-3, with 10 nucleotides matching TRBD2. From germline, CDR1 is LGHNT and CDR2 FRNRAP. The CDR3 has 16 amino acids. The ends lost 5 bases at V and 2 bases at J; junction bases unmatched: 7. The DNA for the CDR3 is TGTGCTAGTGGTACGGTAGCGGGGGGATCCACAGATACGCAGTATTTT. The encoded protein is CASGTVAGGSTDTQYF.

The chain recombines TRBV7-9 with TRBJ2-1; perhaps TRBD2 as D (7 bases). The CDR3 is 13 residues long. CDR1 is SEHNR, CDR2 FQNEAQ, per germline (reference sequence). Between the trimmed V and J ends, which lost 3 bases and 7 bases, there was a span of 10 bases. For the CDR3, the DNA is TGTGCCAGCAGCTTCGGGGGGCAAAATGAGCAGTTCTTC. Its translation: CASSFGGQNEQFF.

This chain links TRBV5-1 with TRBJ2-7; maybe TRBD1 (6 bases). V lost 2 bases and J lost 5, with 20 bases in between. The CDR3 has 16 amino acids. CDR1 and CDR2 (germline): SGHRS, YFSETQ. For the CDR3, the DNA is TGCGCCAGCAGCTTCCCCTCAACCGGACAGTTGGACGAGCAGTACTTC. This translates into CASSFPSTGQLDEQYF.

V usage is TRBV7-3 and J usage is TRBJ2-1; D is perhaps TRBD1 (5 bases). Trimming shortened V by 5 bases and J by 7 bases, and 18 bases separated the two germline ends. CDR3 length: 15 amino acids. Per the germline V gene, CDR1 is SGHTA and CDR2 is FQGTGA. The CDR3 here is CASSLFWGTVNEQFF. CDR3 nucleotides: TGTGCCAGCAGCCTATTTTGGGGCACAGTTAATGAGCAGTTCTTC.

The CDR3 protein is CASSFAGLRHNEQFF. In DNA, the CDR3 is TGTGCCAGCAGTTTTGCGGGGCTAAGGCACAATGAGCAGTTCTTC. The chain recombines TRBV27 with TRBJ2-1, with D possibly TRBD2 on 6 matching bases. The CDR3 covers 15 residues. V lost 3 bases, J lost 5 bases, and 14 bases lay in between. Germline-derived CDR1 and CDR2 are MNHEY and SMNVEV (reference sequence).

The chain joins TRBV16 to TRBJ1-2; 11 nucleotides match TRBD1. V trimming: 4 bases; J trimming: 2 bases; junction bases outside the gene matches: 15. The CDR3 is 19 residues long. Germline values: CDR1 KGHSY, CDR2 FQNENV. CDR3 sequence (DNA): TGTGCCAGCAGCCGTGGACAGGGGGCTCGGGTACCAGAAAACTATGGCTACACCTTC. Encoded protein: CASSRGQGARVPENYGYTF.

V and J are TRBV7-8 and TRBJ1-6; TRBD1 matches 7 bases. The CDR3 contains 15 residues. V dropped 5 bases and J dropped 6; count of bases not matched to a gene: 7. The germline CDR1 and CDR2 sequences are SGHVS and FQNEAQ. This chain's CDR3 is CASSRDSHPNSPLHF. As DNA, the CDR3 is TGTGCCAGCAGCCGGGACAGCCACCCTAATTCACCCCTCCACTTT.

The V call is TRBV14, the J call TRBJ2-1; D unresolved. Germline V CDR1 and CDR2: SGHDN, FVKESK. The CDR3 covers 17 residues. Trimming removed 4 bases from V and 2 bases from J, with 18 bases in between. CDR3 residues: CASSLRFPGSPYNEQFF. For the CDR3, the DNA is TGTGCCAGCAGCCTCCGATTCCCTGGTAGTCCCTACAATGAGCAGTTCTTC.

A single count supports this clone. V is TRBV11-2 and J is TRBJ1-6; D gene ambiguous. This CDR3 has 13 residues. V gave up 1 base and J gave up 9 bases, with 7 bases separating them. The germline V gene encodes CDR1 SGHAT and CDR2 FQNNGV. The CDR3 is CASSLGRGSPLHF. Here the CDR3 DNA reads TGTGCCAGCAGCTTAGGGCGAGGTTCACCCCTCCACTTT. Supplemented by reference TRBV11-2 and TRBJ1-6, the full variable domain reads EAGVAQSPRYKIIEKRQSVAFWCNPISGHATLYWYQQILGQGPKLLIQFQNNGVVDDSQLPKDRFSAERLKGVDSTLKIQPAKLEDSAVYLCASSLGRGSPLHFGNGTRLTVT.

The chain combines TRBV12-5 with TRBJ2-1; D is possibly TRBD2 (5 bases). V dropped 3 bases and J dropped 5 bases, with 8 bases sitting between them. CDR3 length: 13 residues. Germline assignment: CDR1 LGHNT and CDR2 FRNRAP. The CDR3 reads CASGLPGDNEQFF. CDR3 nucleotide sequence: TGTGCTAGTGGTTTACCCGGGGACAATGAGCAGTTCTTC. The full variable domain, its missing parts supplied by reference TRBV12-5 and TRBJ2-1, is DARVTQTPRHKVTEMGQEVTMRCQPILGHNTVFWYRQTMMQGLELLAYFRNRAPLDDSGMPKDRFSAEMPDATLATLKIQPSEPRDSAVYFCASGLPGDNEQFFGPGTRLTVL.

V gene TRBV11-3 combines with J gene TRBJ1-1; D gene ambiguous. V lost 5 bases to trimming and J lost 0 bases, with 7 bases between them. The CDR3 extends over 13 amino acids. The germline V gene encodes CDR1 SGHNT and CDR2 YENEEA. The CDR3: CASSQHLNTEAFF. The CDR3 DNA is TGTGCCAGCAGCCAACACCTGAACACTGAAGCTTTCTTT.

V and J are TRBV2 and TRBJ1-1, with D possibly being TRBD1 (6 bases). From germline, CDR1 is SNHLY and CDR2 FYNNEI. The V gene lost 4 bases and the J gene lost 1 base, with 16 bases spanning the gap. CDR3 size: 16 residues. DNA for the CDR3: TGTGCCAGCAGTGGGGGCACAGGGCGCCGGAACACTGAAGCTTTCTTT. Translation: CASSGGTGRRNTEAFF.

This chain uses TRBV19 with TRBJ1-5; D gene unclear. This CDR3 comprises 15 residues. Germline-derived CDR1 and CDR2 are LNHDA and SQIVND (reference sequence). V dropped 6 bases and J dropped 2 bases, with 14 bases sitting between them. CDR3 region: CASRSGSGRNQPQHF. The DNA for the CDR3 is TGTGCCAGTAGGTCGGGGAGTGGGCGCAATCAGCCCCAGCATTTT.

As regards this clone: The junction shows a germline mismatch at one end, possibly a read error. The gene calls are TRBV7-7 and TRBJ2-2, with 8 bases aligning to TRBD1. The CDR3 extends over 15 amino acids. Germline CDR1 and CDR2: SSHAT and FNYEAQ (reference sequence). DNA for the CDR3: TGTGCTAGCAGCTTAGACAGGGGACAGAGCGGGGAGCTGTTTTTT. This sequence encodes CASSLDRGQSGELFF.